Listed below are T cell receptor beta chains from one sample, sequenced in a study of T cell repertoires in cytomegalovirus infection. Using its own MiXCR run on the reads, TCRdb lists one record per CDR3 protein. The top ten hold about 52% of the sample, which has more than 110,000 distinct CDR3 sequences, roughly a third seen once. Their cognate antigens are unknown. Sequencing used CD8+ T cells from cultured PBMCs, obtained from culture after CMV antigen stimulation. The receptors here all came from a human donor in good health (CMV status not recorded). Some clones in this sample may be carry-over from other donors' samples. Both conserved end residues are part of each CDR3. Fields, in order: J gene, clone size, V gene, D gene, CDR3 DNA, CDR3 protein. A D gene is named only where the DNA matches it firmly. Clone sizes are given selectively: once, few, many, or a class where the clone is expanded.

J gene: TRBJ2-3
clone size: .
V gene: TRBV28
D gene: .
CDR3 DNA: TGTGCCAGCAGTTTAGGGTGGGCAGATACGCAGTATTTT
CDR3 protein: CASSLGWADTQYF

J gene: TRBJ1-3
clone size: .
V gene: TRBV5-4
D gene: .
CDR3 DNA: TGTGCCAGCAGCCCTCAGGGCTCCAGGAACCCCATATATTTT
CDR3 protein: CASSPQGSRNPIYF

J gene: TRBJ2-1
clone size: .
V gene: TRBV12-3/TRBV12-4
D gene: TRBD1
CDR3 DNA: TGTGCCAGCAGGATGACAGGGGGCTTAAATGAGCAGTTCTTC
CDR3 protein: CASRMTGGLNEQFF

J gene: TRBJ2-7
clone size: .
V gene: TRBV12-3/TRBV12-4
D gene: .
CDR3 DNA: TGTGCCAGCAGCACGACGGTCTACGAGCAGTACTTC
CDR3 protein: CASSTTVYEQYF

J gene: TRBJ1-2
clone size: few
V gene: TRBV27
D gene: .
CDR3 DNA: TGTGCCAGCAGTTTACGGGGAAGGAGGGGCTATGGCTACACCTTC
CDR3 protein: CASSLRGRRGYGYTF

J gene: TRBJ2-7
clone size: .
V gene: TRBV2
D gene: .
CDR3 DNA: TGTGCCAGCAGTGTCAACGAGCAGTACTTC
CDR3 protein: CASSVNEQYF

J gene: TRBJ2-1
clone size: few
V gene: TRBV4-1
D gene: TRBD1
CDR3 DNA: TGCGCCAGCAGCCACCAGACAGGGCTTCCCGACAATGAGCAGTTCTTC
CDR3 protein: CASSHQTGLPDNEQFF

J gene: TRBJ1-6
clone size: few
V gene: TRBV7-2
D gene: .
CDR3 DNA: TGTGCCAGCAGCTTCGAATCACCCCTCCACTTT
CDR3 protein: CASSFESPLHF

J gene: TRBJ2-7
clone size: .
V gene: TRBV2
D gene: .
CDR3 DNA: TGTGCCAGCAGTGACCCGACCGCCGTTTCCTACGAGCAGTACTTC
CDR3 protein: CASSDPTAVSYEQYF

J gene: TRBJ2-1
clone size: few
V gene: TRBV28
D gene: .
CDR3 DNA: TGTGCCAGCAGTGCAAAACCGGACATCTACAATGAGCAGTTCTTC
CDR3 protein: CASSAKPDIYNEQFF

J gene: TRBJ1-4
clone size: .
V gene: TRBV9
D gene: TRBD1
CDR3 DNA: TGTGCCAGCAGCGTCGGCGACAGGGGGCTTGTTGAAAAACTGTTTTTT
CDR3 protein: CASSVGDRGLVEKLFF

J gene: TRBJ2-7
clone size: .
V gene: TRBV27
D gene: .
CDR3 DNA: TGTGCCAGCAGTAGCCCTAGACGATACACCTACGAGCAGTACTTC
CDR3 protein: CASSSPRRYTYEQYF

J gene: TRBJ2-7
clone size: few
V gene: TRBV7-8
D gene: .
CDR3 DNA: TGTGCCAGCAGCTTAGGGGCAGGGGCCAACGAGCAGTACTTC
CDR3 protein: CASSLGAGANEQYF

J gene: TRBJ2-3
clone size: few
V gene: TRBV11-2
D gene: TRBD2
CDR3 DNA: TGTGCCAGCAGCTTACCTTCGGGACTAGCGACAGATACGCAGTATTTT
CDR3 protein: CASSLPSGLATDTQYF

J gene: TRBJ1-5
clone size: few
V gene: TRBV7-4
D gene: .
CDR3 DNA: TGTGCCAGCAGCTTAGGAGGGAGGAATCAGCCCCAGCATTTT
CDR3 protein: CASSLGGRNQPQHF

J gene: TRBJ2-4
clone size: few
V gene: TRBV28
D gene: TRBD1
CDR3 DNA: TGTGCCAGCAGTTTTTTGTCAGGGGGCGGCTGGGGTCAGTACTTC
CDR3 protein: CASSFLSGGGWGQYF

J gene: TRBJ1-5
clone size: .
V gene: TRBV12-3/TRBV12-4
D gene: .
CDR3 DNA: TGTGCCAGGAGTTTAGTTCCCCGGGAGCCCCAGCATTTT
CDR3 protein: CARSLVPREPQHF

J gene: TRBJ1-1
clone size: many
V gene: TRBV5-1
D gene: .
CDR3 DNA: TGCGCCAGCAGCTTGGTGGCAGGGACGAACACTGAAGCTTTCTTT
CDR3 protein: CASSLVAGTNTEAFF

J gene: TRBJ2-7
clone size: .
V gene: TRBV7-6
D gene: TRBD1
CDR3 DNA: TGTGCCAGCAGCTCCGGGACAGGGCTCTACGAGCAGTACTTC
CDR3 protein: CASSSGTGLYEQYF

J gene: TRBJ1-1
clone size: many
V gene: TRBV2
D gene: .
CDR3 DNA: TGTGCCAGCAGTGTTAGCCAAGCTTTCTTT
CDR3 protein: CASSVSQAFF

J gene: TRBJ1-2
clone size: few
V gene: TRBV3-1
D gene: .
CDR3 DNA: TGTGCCAGCAGCACCAACCGGGACATCTTAAACTATGGCTACACCTTC
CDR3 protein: CASSTNRDILNYGYTF

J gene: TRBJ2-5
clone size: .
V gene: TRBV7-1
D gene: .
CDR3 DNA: TGTGCCAGCAGCAGGGGGTGGGAGACCCAGTACTTC
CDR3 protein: CASSRGWETQYF

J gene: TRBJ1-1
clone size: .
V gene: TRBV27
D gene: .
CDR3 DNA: TGTGCCAGCAGTTTATCGGCAGGGCTCGGTGAAGCTTTCTTT
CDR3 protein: CASSLSAGLGEAFF

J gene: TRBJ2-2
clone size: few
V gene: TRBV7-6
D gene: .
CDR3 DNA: TGTGCCAGCAGCCCACGGGACCTGCGGACCGGGGAGCTGTTTTTT
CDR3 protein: CASSPRDLRTGELFF

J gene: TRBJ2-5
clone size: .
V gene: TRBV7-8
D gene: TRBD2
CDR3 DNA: TGTGCCAGCAGCTTAGGCGCTAGCGGGTTTGGGCAGGGAGGGACCCAGTACTTC
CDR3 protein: CASSLGASGFGQGGTQYF

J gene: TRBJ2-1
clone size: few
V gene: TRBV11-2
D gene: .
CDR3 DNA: TGTGCCAGCAGCCAAGGCGGGGGCGCGAGTAATGAGCAGTTCTTC
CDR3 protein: CASSQGGGASNEQFF

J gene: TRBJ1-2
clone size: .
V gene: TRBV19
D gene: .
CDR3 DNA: TGTGCCAGTAGTATTTCCTGGGCAGGGAGCGGCTACACCTTC
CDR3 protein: CASSISWAGSGYTF

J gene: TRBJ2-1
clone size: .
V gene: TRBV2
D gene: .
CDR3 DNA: TGTGCCAGCCATTATTCAGGACACATATACAATGAGCAGTTCTTC
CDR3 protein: CASHYSGHIYNEQFF

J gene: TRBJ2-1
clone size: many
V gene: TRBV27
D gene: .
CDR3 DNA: TGTGCCAGCAGTTTATTCTCCGGCTGGGACGAGCAGTTCTTC
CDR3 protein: CASSLFSGWDEQFF

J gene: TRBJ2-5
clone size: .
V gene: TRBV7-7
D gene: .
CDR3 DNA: TGTGCCAGCAGCTCCCTTTACCAAGAGACCCAGTACTTC
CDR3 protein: CASSSLYQETQYF

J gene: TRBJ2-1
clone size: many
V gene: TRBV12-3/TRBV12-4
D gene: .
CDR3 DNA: TGTGCCAGCAGTATCGCCCCGGGGGGCTACGACAATGAGCAGTTCTTC
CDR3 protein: CASSIAPGGYDNEQFF

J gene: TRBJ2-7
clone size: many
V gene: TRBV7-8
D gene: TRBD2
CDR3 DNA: TGTGCCAGCAGCTTAGCCCTACTAGCGGGGGACCCCTACGAGCAGTACTTC
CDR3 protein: CASSLALLAGDPYEQYF

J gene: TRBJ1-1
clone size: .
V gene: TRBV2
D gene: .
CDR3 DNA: TGTGCCAGCAGGTTCCTTGAAGCTTTCTTT
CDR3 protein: CASRFLEAFF

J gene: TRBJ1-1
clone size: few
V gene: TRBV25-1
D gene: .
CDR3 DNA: TGTGCCAGCAGTGCCTTTACAGGGCACCAGCCTCTGAACACTGAAGCTTTCTTT
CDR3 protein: CASSAFTGHQPLNTEAFF

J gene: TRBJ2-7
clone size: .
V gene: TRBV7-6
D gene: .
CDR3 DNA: TGTGCCAGCAGCTTAGCGTTTGGACAGTCCGAGCAGTACTTC
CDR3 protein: CASSLAFGQSEQYF

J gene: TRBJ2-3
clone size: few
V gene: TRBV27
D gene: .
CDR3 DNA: TGTGCCAGCAGTTGGTCCGGAGCCAGCACAGATACGCAGTATTTT
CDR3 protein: CASSWSGASTDTQYF

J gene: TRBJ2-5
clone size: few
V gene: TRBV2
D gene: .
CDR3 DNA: TGTGCCAGCAGTGCTTGGGGCAGCCAAGAGACCCAGTACTTC
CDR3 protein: CASSAWGSQETQYF

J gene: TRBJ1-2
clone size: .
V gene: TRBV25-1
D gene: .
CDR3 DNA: TGTGCCAGCAGTGAAACGGACGTCTATGGCTACACCTTC
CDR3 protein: CASSETDVYGYTF

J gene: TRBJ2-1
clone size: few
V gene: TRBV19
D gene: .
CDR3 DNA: TGTGCCAGTAGTATAGGGGATCTGGCCTACAATGAGCAGTTCTTC
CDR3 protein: CASSIGDLAYNEQFF

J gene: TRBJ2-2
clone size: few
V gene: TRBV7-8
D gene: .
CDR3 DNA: TGTGCCAGCAGCTTCAGCACCGGGGAGCTGTTTTTT
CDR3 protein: CASSFSTGELFF

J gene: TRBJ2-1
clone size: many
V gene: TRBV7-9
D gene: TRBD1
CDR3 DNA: TGTGCCAGCAGCCGTTTGGGACAGGGAGAGTACAATGAGCAGTTCTTC
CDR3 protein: CASSRLGQGEYNEQFF

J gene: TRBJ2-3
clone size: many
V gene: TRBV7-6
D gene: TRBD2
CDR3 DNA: TGTGCCAGCAGCCTTCTAGCGGGGGCCGCCACAGATACGCAGTATTTT
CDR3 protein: CASSLLAGAATDTQYF

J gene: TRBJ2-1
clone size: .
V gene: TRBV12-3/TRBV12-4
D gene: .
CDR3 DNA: TGTGCCAGCAGTGGGGCCAATGAGCAGTTCTTC
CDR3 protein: CASSGANEQFF

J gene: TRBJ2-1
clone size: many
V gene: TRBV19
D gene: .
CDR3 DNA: TGTGCCAGTAGTATTCTCAGCAGGGGGGACAATGAGCAGTTCTTC
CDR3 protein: CASSILSRGDNEQFF